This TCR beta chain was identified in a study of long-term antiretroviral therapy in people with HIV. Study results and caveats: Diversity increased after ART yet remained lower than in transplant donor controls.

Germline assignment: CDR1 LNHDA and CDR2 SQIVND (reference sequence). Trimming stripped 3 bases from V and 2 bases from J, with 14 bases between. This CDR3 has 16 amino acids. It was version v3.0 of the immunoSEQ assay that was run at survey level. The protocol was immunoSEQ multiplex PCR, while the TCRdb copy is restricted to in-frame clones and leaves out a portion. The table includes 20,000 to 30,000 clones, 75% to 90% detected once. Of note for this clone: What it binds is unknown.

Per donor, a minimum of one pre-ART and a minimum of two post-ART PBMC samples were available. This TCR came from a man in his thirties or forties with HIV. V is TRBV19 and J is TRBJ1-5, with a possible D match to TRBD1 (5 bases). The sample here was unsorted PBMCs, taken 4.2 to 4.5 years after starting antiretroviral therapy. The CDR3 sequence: CASSIGGVRGNQPQHF. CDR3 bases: TGTGCCAGTAGTATCGGAGGGGTTAGGGGCAATCAGCCCCAGCATTTT.